The clone carrying this T cell receptor beta chain was detected once. Original data processing: Nucleated cell number was recorded as an estimate derived from reference gene primer amplification. Data came from immunoSEQ multiplex PCR; TCRdb stores just in-frame clones and leaves some out. V and J calls and clone size are given by that table; D and trimming were obtained from the DNA. Seen here are 100,000 or so clones, over 80% observed once, and the top ten hold roughly 2%. The data are from a study of blood T cell repertoires in COVID-19. For the study at large: COVID-19 samples collected from the United States, Italy and Spain covered acute and convalescent phases. Nucleic acid was either cDNA or gDNA, and it came from T cells, B-cell-depleted T cells, or PBMCs.

J lost 6 bases, V lost 0 bases, and 7 bases had no gene match. This CDR3 region has 16 residues. Germline CDR1 is SGHDT and CDR2 is YYEEEE. Sequencing used peripheral blood. The rearrangement joins TRBV5-6 to TRBJ2-3; 10 positions match TRBD1. This clonotype was sampled from a man in his 70s with active or convalescent COVID-19. As DNA, the CDR3 is TGTGCCAGCAGCTTGGCGGGACAGGGGCTGGTGGATACGCAGTATTTT. It yields the protein CASSLAGQGLVDTQYF.